These T cell receptor beta chains were read from a single sample in a study of CD8 T cells in ankylosing spondylitis. TCRdb fed the 5' RACE reads into MiXCR, producing one record per CDR3 protein. The sample yields 240,000 or so distinct CDR3 sequences, roughly 10% seen once. What was sequenced was blood, either unsorted or a sorted T cell fraction (not recorded which). These receptors all stem from a male donor with ankylosing spondylitis or in good health (not recorded which). Both conserved end residues are part of each CDR3. A D gene is named only where the DNA matches it firmly. Some rows have no size entry. The others give once, few or many, or a class for an expanded clone.

>TRBJ1-2|-|-|TRBV20-1
TGCAGTGCCCCAAAAAAGGCCGGGAGGACTGACGGCTACACCTTC
CSAPKKAGRTDGYTF
>TRBJ2-1|many|TRBD2|TRBV10-3
TGTGCCATCAGCGAGGGACTAGCGACTTACAATGAGCAGTTCTTC
CAISEGLATYNEQFF
>TRBJ2-1|many|TRBD1|TRBV20-1
TGCAGTGCCACATCAAACAGGGGGGCGACGGACTACAATGAGCAGTTCTTC
CSATSNRGATDYNEQFF
>TRBJ1-6|few|-|TRBV6-2/TRBV6-3
TGTGCCAGCAGTTTAGACACTTCACCCCTCCACTTT
CASSLDTSPLHF
>TRBJ2-2|many|TRBD1|TRBV20-1
TGCAGTGCTACCCGTCAGGGGGATATCGGGGAGCTGTTTTTT
CSATRQGDIGELFF
>TRBJ2-5|few|-|TRBV4-1
TGCGCCAGCAGCCAAGCCGGGGTAGAGACCCAGTACTTC
CASSQAGVETQYF
>TRBJ2-1|few|-|TRBV5-5
TGTGCCAGCAGCTTGCTAGCCGGTTGGGAGCAGTTCTTC
CASSLLAGWEQFF
>TRBJ2-2|-|TRBD2|TRBV7-2
TGTGCCAGCAGCTTCGCTAGCGGGAGAACCGGGGAGCTGTTTTTT
CASSFASGRTGELFF
>TRBJ2-1|few|TRBD1|TRBV5-1
TGCGCCAGCAGCTCCCTTCAGGGACAGACGGACAATGAGCAGTTCTTC
CASSSLQGQTDNEQFF
>TRBJ2-7|many|-|TRBV20-1
TGCAGTGCTAGACCGGAAGATCACCACGAGCAGTACTTC
CSARPEDHHEQYF
>TRBJ2-3|many|-|TRBV6-4
TGTGCCAGCAGTAGGGACACGAGCACAGATACGCAGTATTTT
CASSRDTSTDTQYF
>TRBJ2-7|many|-|TRBV9
TGTGCCAGCAGCGTAGCTCTGGGCAGCTCCTACGAGCAGTACTTC
CASSVALGSSYEQYF
>TRBJ2-2|few|-|TRBV20-1
TGCAGTGCTCACTCGCAGCGAGGCACCGGGGAGCTGTTTTTT
CSAHSQRGTGELFF
>TRBJ2-5|many|-|TRBV20-1
TGCAGTGCGTCCCAGGCCGAGACCCAGTACTTC
CSASQAETQYF
>TRBJ1-3|many|-|TRBV12-3/TRBV12-4
TGTGCCAGCAGTTTAAACAGGGGAAACACCATATATTTT
CASSLNRGNTIYF
>TRBJ2-5|many|-|TRBV12-3/TRBV12-4
TGTGCCAGCAGATACCGGGACGAAGAAGAAGAGACCCAGTACTTC
CASRYRDEEEETQYF
>TRBJ2-5|many|-|TRBV20-1
TGCAGTGCAGTTGGGGAAGAGACCCAGTACTTC
CSAVGEETQYF
>TRBJ2-2|many|-|TRBV5-1
TGTGCCAGCAGTCGGAACACCGGGGAGCTGTTTTTT
CASSRNTGELFF
>TRBJ2-1|few|-|TRBV25-1
TGTGCCAGCAGTGAACCCGGCAACTCCTACAATGAGCAGTTCTTC
CASSEPGNSYNEQFF
>TRBJ2-5|many|-|TRBV20-1
TGCAGTGCCCCGTGGGGCGACAGTGAGACCCAGTACTTC
CSAPWGDSETQYF
>TRBJ1-1|-|TRBD1|TRBV29-1
TGCAGCGTTGAGGGACAGGGTAACACTGAAGCTTTCTTT
CSVEGQGNTEAFF
>TRBJ2-2|many|-|TRBV27
TGTGCCAGCAGTATGTCCGGGGAGCTGTTTTTT
CASSMSGELFF
>TRBJ2-7|many|TRBD1|TRBV15
TGTGCCACCAGCAGAGAACAGGGGCCCTCCTACGAGCAGTACTTC
CATSREQGPSYEQYF
>TRBJ2-3|few|TRBD2|TRBV6-2/TRBV6-3
TGTGCCAGCAACCCTGGACTAGCGGGAGGGACTAGCACAGATACGCAGTATTTT
CASNPGLAGGTSTDTQYF
>TRBJ2-2|few|-|TRBV6-1
TGTGCCAGCATTGGGGATCGGGGCACCGGGGAGCTGTTTTTT
CASIGDRGTGELFF
>TRBJ2-3|many|TRBD1|TRBV10-3
TGTGCCATCAGGCTGGACAGGGGGAGTACAGATACGCAGTATTTT
CAIRLDRGSTDTQYF
>TRBJ2-1|few|TRBD2|TRBV12-3/TRBV12-4
TGTGCCAGCAGTTTAGCGGCCGGGGGGGCCAATGAGCAGTTCTTC
CASSLAAGGANEQFF
>TRBJ2-3|many|-|TRBV6-5
TGTGCCAGCAGTTACTCGACCGGTGGTACGCAGTATTTT
CASSYSTGGTQYF
>TRBJ1-5|-|TRBD1|TRBV28
TGTGCCAGCAGTCGATTCTCGGACAGGGACAATCAGCCCCAGCATTTT
CASSRFSDRDNQPQHF
>TRBJ1-1|many|-|TRBV2
TGTGCCAGCAGTCCCCGTGACACTGAAGCTTTCTTT
CASSPRDTEAFF
>TRBJ1-1|many|-|TRBV9
TGTGCCAGCAGCGTAATAGGGGGAACTGAAGCTTTCTTT
CASSVIGGTEAFF
>TRBJ2-1|few|TRBD1|TRBV30
TGTGCCTGGAGTAAGGGACAGGGGGCCGATGAGCAGTTCTTC
CAWSKGQGADEQFF
>TRBJ2-1|many|TRBD2|TRBV20-1
TGCAGTGCTAGGCCGGAGCTAGCGGGAGGCCGGGGTTTTTCGAATGAGCAGTTCTTC
CSARPELAGGRGFSNEQFF
>TRBJ1-1|few|-|TRBV7-3
TGTGCCAGCAGCTTAACAGTCGTCAGGGCGGAATCGGAAGCTTTCTTT
CASSLTVVRAESEAFF
>TRBJ2-2|many|-|TRBV5-5
TGTGCCAGCAGCTCGGAGGGACAGCTAACCGGGGAGCTGTTTTTT
CASSSEGQLTGELFF
>TRBJ1-4|many|TRBD1|TRBV24-1
TGTGCCACCAGTGAACCTGGGACAGGGACTAATGAAAAACTGTTTTTT
CATSEPGTGTNEKLFF
>TRBJ1-2|few|TRBD1|TRBV6-1
TGTGCCAACAGTGGGACAGGGTATGGCTACACCTTC
CANSGTGYGYTF
>TRBJ2-3|-|-|TRBV20-1
TGCAGTGCTAGAGATCCCCGCGGGCAGAACACAGATACGCAGTATTTT
CSARDPRGQNTDTQYF
>TRBJ2-2|many|-|TRBV10-3
TGTGCCATCTTCCGGTTACTCACCGGGGAGCTGTTTTTT
CAIFRLLTGELFF
>TRBJ2-5|-|-|TRBV5-1
TGCGCCAGCAGGGCAGAAGGAGAGACCCAGTACTTC
CASRAEGETQYF
>TRBJ2-2|many|TRBD2|TRBV5-1
TGCGCCAGCAGCTTGGTCCCTAGCGGGGCCGGGGAGCTGTTTTTT
CASSLVPSGAGELFF
>TRBJ2-7|many|TRBD2|TRBV5-1
TGCGCCAGCAGCGTGCTCTCTAGCGGGTCTTCCTACGAGCAGTACTTC
CASSVLSSGSSYEQYF
>TRBJ2-3|many|-|TRBV5-5
TGTGCCAGCAGCCCCGGCAGCGGCCCTGGGACAGATACGCAGTATTTT
CASSPGSGPGTDTQYF
>TRBJ1-5|-|-|TRBV2
TGTGCCAGCAGTGCGCCCGGAGCATATCAGCCCCAGCATTTT
CASSAPGAYQPQHF
>TRBJ2-5|-|TRBD2|TRBV5-4
TGTGCCAGCAGCGTTGGCGGGAGGGAGACCCAGTACTTC
CASSVGGRETQYF
>TRBJ1-5|-|-|TRBV12-3/TRBV12-4
TGTGCCAGCAGTTTTACCGGATATAGCAATCAGCCCCAGCATTTT
CASSFTGYSNQPQHF
>TRBJ2-3|many|TRBD2|TRBV10-2
TGCGCCAGCAGTGAGTCTTTAGCGGGAGCAGATACGCAGTATTTT
CASSESLAGADTQYF
>TRBJ2-1|many|-|TRBV12-3/TRBV12-4
TGTGCCAGCACCTCAGGCACTGAGCAGTTCTTC
CASTSGTEQFF
>TRBJ2-1|-|-|TRBV6-1
TGTGCCAGCAGTGAATCTATGGGCGGGGAGAACTTTCGGCAGTTCTTC
CASSESMGGENFRQFF
>TRBJ2-6|many|TRBD1|TRBV10-3
TGTGCCATCAGTGGGCTCAGGGGGCTTGGGGCCAACGTCCTGACTTTC
CAISGLRGLGANVLTF
>TRBJ1-1|many|-|TRBV3-1
TGTGCCAGCAGCCTCACGTGGGGGGCGAACACTGAAGCTTTCTTT
CASSLTWGANTEAFF
>TRBJ1-2|-|TRBD1|TRBV20-1
TGCAGTGCTCCCCACGGACAGGGGGTAAACTATGGCTACACCTTC
CSAPHGQGVNYGYTF
>TRBJ2-2|few|TRBD1|TRBV6-2/TRBV6-3
TGTGCCAGCAGCCTGAACAGGGGTATCGGGGAGCTGTTTTTT
CASSLNRGIGELFF
>TRBJ2-1|few|-|TRBV10-3
TGTGCCACCCGGGCTCAGGAGAGTGAGCAGTTCTTC
CATRAQESEQFF